These 24 T cell receptor beta chains share one sample of origin, sequenced in a study of T cell responses to AZD1222 COVID-19 vaccine. TCRdb keeps only in-frame clones here, not all; method: immunoSEQ multiplex PCR. The sample lists over 150,000 clones, under 95% occurring once. The sample consisted of peripheral blood, taken on day 0 of MenACWY control vaccination. Every receptor here comes from an adult in good health.

This chain links TRBV27 with TRBJ1-2, with no clear D. V lost 4 bases and J lost 8, with 17 bases in between. The CDR3 runs to 14 residues. CDR1 and CDR2 (germline): MNHEY, SMNVEV (reference sequence). CDR3 in DNA: TGTGCCAGCAGTTCGCCGTACGAGACGAGAGGCTACACCTTC. Its protein is CASSSPYETRGYTF.

The chain combines TRBV29-1 with TRBJ1-2; 9 bases align to TRBD1. The CDR3 runs 14 residues. The germline gives CDR1 SQVTM, CDR2 ANQGSEA. With V trimmed by 4 bases and J by 0 bases, 3 bases remained unmatched. The DNA for the CDR3 is TGCAGCGTTGCCGGACAGGGGACTAACTATGGCTACACCTTC. It is translated as CSVAGQGTNYGYTF.

This clone was counted once. The gene calls are TRBV3-1 (or the pseudogene TRBV3-2) and TRBJ2-1; D gene uncertain. Trimming removed 0 bases from V and 8 bases from J, with 11 bases in between. This CDR3 is 14 amino acids long. Per the germline V gene, CDR1 is LGHDT and CDR2 is YNNKEL (reference sequence). For the CDR3, the DNA is TGTGCCAGCAGCCAAGACCCGGTGAACGATGAGCAGTTCTTC. Translation gives CASSQDPVNDEQFF.

The chain carries TRBV19 and TRBJ2-7; 7 bases map to TRBD1. This CDR3 is built from 14 residues. Germline CDR1 is LNHDA and CDR2 is SQIVND (reference sequence). Losses at the gene ends were 5 bases for V and 0 bases for J; bases not matched to a gene: 4. CDR3 sequence reads: CASSLRQGSYEQYF. The CDR3 region has the DNA TGTGCCAGTAGTCTCCGACAGGGCTCCTACGAGCAGTACTTC.

The V gene is TRBV7-8, the J gene TRBJ2-1, with 10 bases that match TRBD1. The junction had 14 bases not matched to a gene; V was cut back by 6 bases and J by 6 bases. Per germline, CDR1 SGHVS and CDR2 FQNEAQ. CDR3 size: 17 residues. CDR3 protein: CASSRLLRDRGSNEQFF. The CDR3 region has the DNA TGTGCCAGCAGTCGTCTTCTCCGGGACAGGGGTAGCAATGAGCAGTTCTTC. Looking up the rest from reference TRBV7-8 and TRBJ2-1 gives the full variable domain: GAGVSQSPRYKVAKRGQDVALRCDPISGHVSLFWYQQALGQGPEFLTYFQNEAQLDKSGLPSDRFFAERPEGSVSTLKIQRTQQEDSAVYLCASSRLLRDRGSNEQFFGPGTRLTVL.

The CDR3 DNA follows: TGTGCCAGTAGTCCCGGACTCAGGGCGAGGGAAAAACTGTTTTTT. Its translation: CASSPGLRAREKLFF. The rearrangement links TRBV19 to TRBJ1-4; D is possibly TRBD1 (5 bases). CDR1 and CDR2 (germline): LNHDA, SQIVND (reference sequence). The CDR3 sequence is 15 residues long. V lost 5 bases and J lost 8, with 18 bases in between. Supplemented by reference TRBV19 and TRBJ1-4, the full variable domain reads DGGITQSPKYLFRKEGQNVTLSCEQNLNHDAMYWYRQDPGQGLRLIYYSQIVNDFQKGDIAEGYSVSREKKESFPLTVTSAQKNPTAFYLCASSPGLRAREKLFFGSGTQLSVL.

This rearrangement joins TRBV5-6 to TRBJ1-4, with TRBD1 matching 7 bases. Germline V gives CDR1 SGHDT, CDR2 YYEEEE. V shed 2 bases, J shed 3 bases, and the junction held 1 base outside the gene matches. This CDR3 has 14 residues. The CDR3 bases are TGTGCCAGCAGCTTACAGGGGTCTAATGAAAAACTGTTTTTT. Protein sequence: CASSLQGSNEKLFF.

This clone has only a few counts. The V and J genes are TRBV4-2 and TRBJ1-2, with a weak D call TRBD1 (5 bases). Germline V gives CDR1 LGHNA, CDR2 YNFKEQ. Trimming left V 1 base short and J 7 bases short, with 16 bases between. CDR3 length equals 15 residues. CDR3 region: CASSQGTARQGGYTF. The CDR3 DNA reads TGTGCCAGCAGCCAAGGCACAGCCCGGCAGGGTGGCTACACCTTC.

This sequence joins TRBV11-2 and TRBJ1-1; D ambiguous. Deletions cut 7 bases from V and 5 bases from J, with 14 bases between. Germline loops: CDR1 SGHAT, CDR2 FQNNGV. The CDR3 contains 13 residues. The CDR3 loop is CASNRVSATEAFF. The DNA for the CDR3 is TGTGCCAGCAATCGAGTGTCCGCAACTGAAGCTTTCTTT.

The chain couples TRBV10-2 to TRBJ1-1, with a possible D match to TRBD1 (6 bases). V gave up 8 bases and J gave up 2 bases, with 15 bases separating them. The CDR3 is 14 residues long. CDR1 is WSHSY and CDR2 is SAAADI in the germline V gene. The CDR3: CASARGDTNTEAFF. As DNA, the CDR3 is TGCGCCAGCGCGAGAGGGGACACCAACACTGAAGCTTTCTTT.

V gene TRBV23-1 combines with J gene TRBJ2-3; 7 nucleotides align to TRBD2. TRBV23-1 is an open reading frame, and its role is uncertain. This CDR3 has 17 amino acids. The trim removed 2 bases at V and 1 base at J, leaving 9 bases unmatched. The DNA for the CDR3 is TGCGCCAGCAGTCAAGATGTGGTACGGGAGGGCACAGATACGCAGTATTTT. Its translation: CASSQDVVREGTDTQYF.

The V call is TRBV6-5, the J call TRBJ1-2; 8 bases are a match to TRBD1. The trim removed 7 bases at V and 7 bases at J, leaving 14 bases unmatched. Germline V lookup: CDR1 MNHEY, CDR2 SVGAGI. The CDR3 totals 15 residues. The CDR3 spells CASTSGAGGAGGYTF. The DNA for the CDR3 is TGTGCCAGCACCTCTGGGGCAGGGGGCGCGGGTGGCTACACCTTC.

The CDR3 sequence is CASSRKADMNTEAFF. The CDR3 nucleotides are TGTGCCAGCTCACGTAAAGCAGACATGAACACTGAAGCTTTCTTT. This sequence joins TRBV18 and TRBJ1-1; D is uncertain. The length of the CDR3 is 15 residues. Germline CDR1 and CDR2: KGHSH and LQKENI. V lost 4 bases and J lost 0, with 12 bases in between. Full variable domain (remainder filled in from reference TRBV18 and TRBJ1-1): NAGVMQNPRHLVRRRGQEARLRCSPMKGHSHVYWYRQLPEEGLKFMVYLQKENIIDESGMPKERFSAEFPKEGPSILRIQQVVRGDSAAYFCASSRKADMNTEAFFGQGTRLTVV.

The V gene is TRBV4-3, the J gene TRBJ1-1; D call uncertain. Germline loops: CDR1 LGHNA, CDR2 YSLEER. This CDR3 has 14 residues. V lost 1 base to trimming and J lost 5 bases, with 11 bases between them. The CDR3 region is CASSQALSGTEAFF. The CDR3 nucleotides read TGCGCCAGCAGCCAAGCTCTAAGTGGGACTGAAGCTTTCTTT.

The sample holds one count of this clone. The chain combines TRBV7-2 with TRBJ2-1, with D perhaps assigned TRBD1 or TRBD2 (5 bases each). V lost 9 bases, J lost 6 bases, and 21 bases lay in between. CDR1 and CDR2 (germline): SGHTA, FQGNSA. The CDR3 spans 15 residues. CDR3 sequence (DNA): TGTGCCAGTTGGGACCGGGCTAGATCTGGCAATGAGCAGTTCTTC. Amino acid sequence: CASWDRARSGNEQFF.

The chain links TRBV6-1 to TRBJ2-1, with D possibly TRBD1 on 6 matching bases. This CDR3 region has 14 residues. CDR1 and CDR2 from the germline V gene are MNHNS and SASEGT. Trimming stripped 1 base from V and 2 bases from J, with 6 bases between. The CDR3 sequence: CASSEGQAYNEQFF. CDR3 in DNA: TGTGCCAGCAGTGAAGGACAGGCCTACAATGAGCAGTTCTTC.

V is TRBV7-6 and J is TRBJ1-1; no clear D. Germline CDR1 is SGHVS and CDR2 is FNYEAQ. CDR3 size: 10 residues. The germline V and J ends were trimmed by 3 bases and 7 bases, with 3 bases remaining between them. CDR3 amino acids: CASSFNEAFF. CDR3 nucleotide sequence: TGTGCCAGCAGCTTCAATGAAGCTTTCTTT.

The J gene is TRBJ1-2, the V gene TRBV3-1 (or the pseudogene TRBV3-2); the D is unclear. Between the trimmed V and J ends, which lost 0 bases and 3 bases, there was a span of 11 bases. This CDR3 region has 15 residues. Germline-derived CDR1 and CDR2 are LGHDT and YNNKEL (reference sequence). CDR3 loop: CASSQERTPDYGYTF. The CDR3 region has the DNA TGTGCCAGCAGCCAAGAGCGAACCCCTGACTATGGCTACACCTTC.

The chain recombines TRBV27 with TRBJ2-1; no clear D gene. The CDR3 extends over 14 amino acids. Trimming removed 1 base at V and 5 bases at J, with 9 bases between. Germline CDR1 and CDR2: MNHEY and SMNVEV (reference sequence). The CDR3 is CASSLYSSNNEQFF. For the CDR3, the DNA is TGTGCCAGCAGTTTATACTCCTCAAACAATGAGCAGTTCTTC.

This chain joins TRBV3-1 (or the pseudogene TRBV3-2) and TRBJ1-5; the D gene is possibly TRBD1 (6 bases). Per germline, CDR1 LGHDT and CDR2 YNNKEL (reference sequence). The CDR3 consists of 14 residues. Trimming stripped 4 bases from V and 9 bases from J, with 16 bases between. This CDR3 reads CASSRRDTLGPQHF. The CDR3 DNA reads as TGTGCCAGCAGCCGCCGGGACACCCTAGGGCCCCAGCATTTT.

Details on this clone: Its ends do not fully match the called genes, so a read error is possible. The CDR3 protein is CASSSGQGQGALYF. CDR3 nucleotides: TGTGCCAGCAGCTCCGGGCAGGGACAGGGGGCTCTCTACTTT. The V call is TRBV7-8, the J call TRBJ1-1; 12 positions match TRBD1. The CDR3 loop spans 14 amino acids. The germline V gene has CDR1 SGHVS and CDR2 FQNEAQ.

This clone has just one count. This chain joins TRBV9 and TRBJ1-5, with D perhaps matching TRBD1 (6 bases). Germline CDR1 is SGDLS and CDR2 is YYNGEE. Trimming took 0 bases from V and 3 from J, leaving 19 bases between them. The CDR3 is 18 residues long. The CDR3 loop reads CASSVERSRGIFNQPQHF. CDR3 DNA sequence: TGTGCCAGCAGCGTAGAGAGGTCCAGGGGAATCTTCAATCAGCCCCAGCATTTT.

The rearrangement uses TRBV27 and TRBJ2-1; maybe TRBD2 (6 bases). This CDR3 spans 13 amino acids. The V gene's germline CDR1 is MNHEY and CDR2 SMNVEV (reference sequence). Trimming took 2 bases from V and 8 from J, leaving 10 bases between them. CDR3 loop: CASSLPWGDEQFF. DNA for the CDR3: TGTGCCAGCAGTTTACCTTGGGGGGATGAGCAGTTCTTC.

The chain employs TRBV7-2 and TRBJ2-3; D perhaps matches TRBD2 (5 bases). CDR1 and CDR2 (germline): SGHTA, FQGNSA. V lost 3 bases, J lost 1 base, and 11 bases lay in between. The CDR3 loop spans 15 amino acids. CDR3 residues: CASSFLSAGTDTQYF. For the CDR3, the DNA is TGTGCCAGCAGCTTTTTATCAGCGGGCACAGATACGCAGTATTTT.